Below are 13 T cell receptor beta chains sequenced from a single sample in a study of OX40 agonist ivuxolimab in advanced cancers. Some clones are missing from TCRdb's copy, which holds only in-frame ones; the method was immunoSEQ multiplex PCR. The table has 39,000 or so clones, 75% to 90% seen once. The sample was CD4+ or CD8+ T cells sorted from blood, taken in a trial of the OX40 agonist ivuxolimab. Receptors were obtained from an adult with an advanced solid tumor such as melanoma, head and neck, liver or kidney cancer.

Only a few counts were recorded for this clone. The V gene is TRBV7-8, the J gene TRBJ1-5; D might be TRBD1 (5 bases). The CDR3 is made up of 15 amino acids. V was pared by 5 bases and J by 4 bases, with 15 bases between. Germline V gene lookup returns CDR1 SGHVS and CDR2 FQNEAQ. CDR3 DNA: TGTGCCAGCAGCCCTCCGGCAGGGAAGAATCAGCCCCAGCATTTT. Its translation is CASSPPAGKNQPQHF.

This clone has a single count. The V gene is TRBV20-1, the J gene TRBJ2-1, with D unclear. Looked up from germline, CDR1 is DFQATT and CDR2 is SNEGSKA (reference sequence). The CDR3 totals 11 residues. V gave up 2 bases and J gave up 5 bases, with 4 bases separating them. CDR3 DNA sequence: TGCAGTGCTAGACAGGACAATGAGCAGTTCTTC. Its protein product is CSARQDNEQFF.

This chain links TRBV27 with TRBJ2-1; TRBD2 aligns across 10 bases. The CDR3 sequence is 17 residues long. Trimming took 4 bases from V and 7 from J; bases not matched to a gene: 13. CDR1 and CDR2 from the germline V gene are MNHEY and SMNVEV (reference sequence). For the CDR3, the DNA is TGTGCCAGCAGTTACCGCATTAGCGGGGGGCTCCGGAATGAGCAGTTCTTC. Its translation: CASSYRISGGLRNEQFF.

This clone was seen once. This chain uses TRBV7-8 with TRBJ2-5; no clear D gene. The CDR3 has 11 amino acids. Germline V CDR1 and CDR2: SGHVS, FQNEAQ. V lost 1 base to trimming and J lost 10 bases, with 7 bases between them. The CDR3: CASSLVGFQYF. CDR3 nucleotides: TGTGCCAGCAGCTTAGTAGGTTTCCAGTACTTC. Using reference TRBV7-8 and TRBJ2-5 for the parts outside the CDR3, the full variable domain is GAGVSQSPRYKVAKRGQDVALRCDPISGHVSLFWYQQALGQGPEFLTYFQNEAQLDKSGLPSDRFFAERPEGSVSTLKIQRTQQEDSAVYLCASSLVGFQYFGPGTRLLVL.

This clone appeared a single time. The chain recombines TRBV6-1 with TRBJ1-2; TRBD1 might be the D (5 bases). The CDR3 is 14 amino acids. V shed 6 bases and J shed 6 bases, with 17 bases lying between them. The germline CDR1 and CDR2 sequences are MNHNS and SASEGT. The DNA of the CDR3 is TGTGCCAGCAGACCTCGGGTTCCGGGGGATGGCTACACCTTC. Protein: CASRPRVPGDGYTF.

The gene calls are TRBV19 and TRBJ2-1; D tentatively reads TRBD1 or TRBD2 (5 bases each). This CDR3 comprises 17 residues. Looked up from germline, CDR1 is LNHDA and CDR2 is SQIVND (reference sequence). V was pared by 3 bases and J by 2 bases, with 17 bases between. CDR3: CASSIRVGDGPYNEQFF. DNA for the CDR3: TGTGCCAGTAGTATCCGGGTAGGGGACGGGCCCTACAATGAGCAGTTCTTC.

The CDR3 here is CASSSRDRGFYEQYF. CDR3 sequence (DNA): TGCGCCAGCAGCAGCCGGGACAGGGGCTTCTACGAGCAGTACTTC. The chain recombines TRBV5-1 with TRBJ2-7, with TRBD1 identical over 10 bases. CDR3 length: 15 residues. In germline, CDR1 is SGHRS, CDR2 YFSETQ. V lost 4 bases to trimming and J lost 3 bases; unmatched junction nucleotides: 7.

The rearrangement joins TRBV4-3 to TRBJ1-2; TRBD1 might be the D (6 bases). This CDR3 region has 15 residues. V lost 0 bases and J lost 4, with 12 bases in between. The V gene's germline CDR1 is LGHNA and CDR2 YSLEER. This CDR3 reads CASSQDYGGFYGYTF. The CDR3 DNA follows: TGCGCCAGCAGCCAAGATTACGGGGGCTTCTATGGCTACACCTTC.

This clone was observed a few times. The rearrangement uses TRBV7-9 and TRBJ2-6; 8 bases are a match to TRBD1. This CDR3 has 16 residues. Unmatched junction bases numbered 2, after V lost 4 bases and J lost 0 bases. Germline assignment: CDR1 SEHNR and CDR2 FQNEAQ (reference sequence). The CDR3 bases are TGTGCCAGCAGCTGGACAGGGAGCTCTGGGGCCAACGTCCTGACTTTC. The encoded protein is CASSWTGSSGANVLTF.

J is TRBJ2-3 and V is TRBV10-3; D gene unclear. The germline V gene has CDR1 ENHRY and CDR2 SYGVKD. The CDR3 sequence is 12 residues long. Trimming left V 2 bases short and J 3 bases short, with 3 bases between. CDR3 nucleotides: TGTGCCATCAGTGAGAGGACAGATACGCAGTATTTT. Amino acid sequence: CAISERTDTQYF.

V gene TRBV7-9 combines with J gene TRBJ2-1, with a possible D match to TRBD2 (5 bases). Germline CDR1 is SEHNR and CDR2 is FQNEAQ (reference sequence). With 2 bases removed from V and 10 bases from J, the gap between germline ends came to 21 bases. The CDR3 sequence is 16 residues long. Written as DNA, the CDR3 is TGTGCCAGCAGCTTACTCGGGCGCGCTAGCTATACGGAGCAGTTCTTC. Translation: CASSLLGRASYTEQFF.

The chain uses TRBV4-2 and TRBJ2-7, with 8 bases identical to TRBD2. The CDR3 spans 16 residues. The V and J ends lost 0 bases and 0 bases, in that order; junction bases with no gene match: 4. From germline, CDR1 is LGHNA and CDR2 YNFKEQ. The CDR3 protein is CASSQENGRASYEQYF. CDR3 DNA: TGTGCCAGCAGCCAAGAAAACGGGAGGGCCTCCTACGAGCAGTACTTC.

The J gene is TRBJ1-4, the V gene TRBV19; D unresolved. Trimming left V 4 bases short and J 11 bases short, with 8 bases between. This CDR3 contains 11 residues. Germline CDR1 reads LNHDA; CDR2 reads SQIVND (reference sequence). The CDR3 loop reads CASSRKSKLFF. CDR3 in DNA: TGTGCCAGTAGTAGGAAGTCCAAACTGTTTTTT.